These T cell receptor beta chains were read from a single sample in a study of shared clonotypes between healthy human individuals. Sequenced by immunoSEQ multiplex PCR; TCRdb stores in-frame clones only, minus some. The data contain 2 million to 2.5 million clones, approximately 93% of them singletons. Material for sequencing was naive CD4+ T cells from PBMCs. These receptor sequences come from a man between 18 and 29 years old in good health. Some clones in this sample may be carry-over from other donors' samples. CDR3s include the opening cysteine and the closing phenylalanine or tryptophan. The order of the fields is D gene, J gene, V gene, clone size, CDR3 protein, CDR3 DNA. A D gene is named only where the DNA matches it firmly. Clone size is given for some rows only: seen once, a few or many times, or a class if the clone is expanded.

d_gene: .
j_gene: TRBJ2-3
v_gene: TRBV7-2
abundance: .
CDR3aa: CASSSTYPADTQYF
CDR3nt: TGTGCCAGCAGCTCCACTTATCCTGCAGATACGCAGTATTTT

d_gene: .
j_gene: TRBJ1-1
v_gene: TRBV27
abundance: .
CDR3aa: CASKTSGMNTEAFF
CDR3nt: TGTGCCAGCAAAACATCCGGGATGAACACTGAAGCTTTCTTT

d_gene: .
j_gene: TRBJ2-7
v_gene: TRBV7-2
abundance: .
CDR3aa: CASSREKGNLVYEQYF
CDR3nt: TGTGCCAGCAGCCGTGAGAAGGGGAATCTCGTATACGAGCAGTACTTC

d_gene: .
j_gene: TRBJ1-1
v_gene: TRBV7-9
abundance: .
CDR3aa: CASSGGGAFF
CDR3nt: TGTGCCAGCAGTGGCGGGGGGGCTTTCTTT

d_gene: TRBD2
j_gene: TRBJ2-3
v_gene: TRBV18
abundance: once
CDR3aa: CASSPDKRERGDTQYF
CDR3nt: TGTGCCAGCTCACCGGACAAGCGGGAGAGAGGGGATACGCAGTATTTT

d_gene: .
j_gene: TRBJ1-2
v_gene: TRBV7-2
abundance: .
CDR3aa: CASSVQGPTNYGYTF
CDR3nt: TGTGCCAGCAGCGTACAGGGACCTACTAACTATGGCTACACCTTC

d_gene: .
j_gene: TRBJ2-3
v_gene: TRBV29-1
abundance: .
CDR3aa: CSSRGRFIDTQYF
CDR3nt: TGCAGCTCCCGTGGCAGGTTTATAGATACGCAGTATTTT

d_gene: TRBD1
j_gene: TRBJ2-7
v_gene: TRBV27
abundance: few
CDR3aa: CASSSTGYEQYF
CDR3nt: TGTGCCAGCAGTTCGACAGGGTACGAGCAGTACTTC

d_gene: .
j_gene: TRBJ2-1
v_gene: TRBV9
abundance: .
CDR3aa: CASSPRGGSSSYNEQFF
CDR3nt: TGTGCCAGCAGCCCCAGGGGGGGGTCTAGCTCCTACAATGAGCAGTTCTTC

d_gene: .
j_gene: TRBJ1-6
v_gene: TRBV19
abundance: .
CDR3aa: CASGTGQSPLHF
CDR3nt: TGTGCCAGTGGAACAGGGCAATCACCCCTCCACTTT

d_gene: TRBD1
j_gene: TRBJ1-4
v_gene: TRBV5-4
abundance: .
CDR3aa: CASSLPGQGREKLFF
CDR3nt: TGTGCCAGCAGCCTACCGGGACAGGGAAGAGAAAAACTGTTTTTT

d_gene: .
j_gene: TRBJ2-3
v_gene: TRBV5-4
abundance: .
CDR3aa: CASSSGTTTSTDTQYF
CDR3nt: TGTGCCAGCAGCTCCGGGACCACCACTAGCACAGATACGCAGTATTTT

d_gene: .
j_gene: TRBJ2-7
v_gene: TRBV30
abundance: .
CDR3aa: CAWSAPGHGTYEQYF
CDR3nt: TGTGCCTGGAGTGCTCCGGGACACGGGACCTACGAGCAGTACTTC

d_gene: .
j_gene: TRBJ2-2
v_gene: TRBV7-3
abundance: .
CDR3aa: CASSLNSGRHTGELFF
CDR3nt: TGTGCCAGCAGCTTAAACTCCGGGAGACACACCGGGGAGCTGTTTTTT

d_gene: .
j_gene: TRBJ1-2
v_gene: TRBV29-1
abundance: .
CDR3aa: CSVGGVGGYTF
CDR3nt: TGCAGCGTTGGGGGTGTAGGGGGCTACACCTTC

d_gene: .
j_gene: TRBJ2-3
v_gene: TRBV5-1
abundance: .
CDR3aa: CASSRESSTDTQYF
CDR3nt: TGCGCCAGCAGCCGCGAGTCAAGCACAGATACGCAGTATTTT

d_gene: .
j_gene: TRBJ2-5
v_gene: TRBV15
abundance: .
CDR3aa: CATNRDQETQYF
CDR3nt: TGTGCCACCAATCGGGACCAAGAGACCCAGTACTTC

d_gene: TRBD1
j_gene: TRBJ1-2
v_gene: TRBV18
abundance: .
CDR3aa: CASSPMTGSVYGYTF
CDR3nt: TGTGCCAGCTCACCCATGACAGGGAGTGTCTATGGCTACACCTTC

d_gene: .
j_gene: TRBJ2-7
v_gene: TRBV5-4
abundance: .
CDR3aa: CASSLLRGPYEQYF
CDR3nt: TGTGCCAGCAGCTTGCTCAGGGGCCCGTACGAGCAGTACTTC

d_gene: .
j_gene: TRBJ2-3
v_gene: TRBV19
abundance: once
CDR3aa: CARREGPDTQYF
CDR3nt: TGTGCCAGAAGAGAGGGCCCAGATACGCAGTATTTT

d_gene: TRBD1
j_gene: TRBJ2-7
v_gene: TRBV7-9
abundance: .
CDR3aa: CASSPGTGLSYEQYF
CDR3nt: TGTGCCAGCAGCCCCGGGACAGGACTTTCCTACGAGCAGTACTTC

d_gene: .
j_gene: TRBJ2-7
v_gene: TRBV15
abundance: .
CDR3aa: CATSSRGLNYEQYF
CDR3nt: TGTGCCACCAGCAGTAGGGGGTTGAACTACGAGCAGTACTTC

d_gene: .
j_gene: TRBJ2-1
v_gene: TRBV5-1
abundance: .
CDR3aa: CASRLRTVADNEQFF
CDR3nt: TGCGCCAGCCGCCTGAGGACGGTGGCTGACAATGAGCAGTTCTTC

d_gene: .
j_gene: TRBJ2-1
v_gene: TRBV29-1
abundance: .
CDR3aa: CSVVRTNARNEQFF
CDR3nt: TGCAGCGTTGTCCGGACCAATGCCCGGAATGAGCAGTTCTTC

d_gene: .
j_gene: TRBJ2-7
v_gene: TRBV27
abundance: .
CDR3aa: CASRPTRDGVHEQYF
CDR3nt: TGTGCCAGCAGACCTACTAGAGACGGCGTCCACGAGCAGTACTTC

d_gene: .
j_gene: TRBJ2-7
v_gene: TRBV23-1
abundance: .
CDR3aa: CASSHFNRVYEQYF
CDR3nt: TGCGCCAGCAGTCACTTCAACAGGGTCTACGAGCAGTACTTC

d_gene: TRBD1
j_gene: TRBJ1-1
v_gene: TRBV18
abundance: .
CDR3aa: CASSPGTGPMNTEAFF
CDR3nt: TGTGCCAGCTCACCGGGGACAGGACCCATGAACACTGAAGCTTTCTTT

d_gene: .
j_gene: TRBJ2-6
v_gene: TRBV7-2
abundance: few
CDR3aa: CASSLMGSGANVLTF
CDR3nt: TGTGCCAGCAGCTTAATGGGCTCTGGGGCCAACGTCCTGACTTTC

d_gene: .
j_gene: TRBJ2-2
v_gene: TRBV6-6
abundance: .
CDR3aa: CASSSLDRTGELFF
CDR3nt: TGTGCCAGCAGTTCGCTGGACCGCACCGGGGAGCTGTTTTTT

d_gene: .
j_gene: TRBJ2-7
v_gene: TRBV28
abundance: .
CDR3aa: CASSQPQNPYEQYF
CDR3nt: TGTGCCAGCAGTCAACCACAGAACCCCTACGAGCAGTACTTC

d_gene: .
j_gene: TRBJ2-7
v_gene: TRBV11-1
abundance: .
CDR3aa: CASSLAPRAYEQYF
CDR3nt: TGTGCCAGCAGCTTAGCGCCGAGGGCCTACGAGCAGTACTTC

d_gene: .
j_gene: TRBJ2-5
v_gene: TRBV2
abundance: .
CDR3aa: CASNGDLQETQYF
CDR3nt: TGTGCCAGCAACGGGGACTTACAAGAGACCCAGTACTTC

d_gene: .
j_gene: TRBJ2-7
v_gene: TRBV19
abundance: .
CDR3aa: CASSVQGRGYEQYF
CDR3nt: TGTGCCAGTAGTGTCCAGGGGCGGGGCTACGAGCAGTACTTC

d_gene: .
j_gene: TRBJ2-1
v_gene: TRBV27
abundance: .
CDR3aa: CASSPDRTAFRYNEQFF
CDR3nt: TGTGCCAGCAGTCCTGACCGGACCGCCTTTCGATACAATGAGCAGTTCTTC

d_gene: TRBD2
j_gene: TRBJ2-3
v_gene: TRBV7-3
abundance: once
CDR3aa: CASSPMAGGATDTQYF
CDR3nt: TGTGCCAGCAGCCCAATGGCGGGAGGGGCCACAGATACGCAGTATTTT

d_gene: .
j_gene: TRBJ2-3
v_gene: TRBV6-1
abundance: .
CDR3aa: CASTETGPTDTQYF
CDR3nt: TGTGCCAGCACGGAGACAGGACCCACAGATACGCAGTATTTT

d_gene: TRBD2
j_gene: TRBJ2-5
v_gene: TRBV5-1
abundance: .
CDR3aa: CASRQTSGQETQYF
CDR3nt: TGCGCCAGCAGACAGACTAGCGGGCAGGAGACCCAGTACTTC

d_gene: .
j_gene: TRBJ1-5
v_gene: TRBV18
abundance: .
CDR3aa: CASSPTQFQPQHF
CDR3nt: TGTGCCAGCTCACCAACACAGTTTCAGCCCCAGCATTTT

d_gene: .
j_gene: TRBJ2-1
v_gene: TRBV7-9
abundance: .
CDR3aa: CASSKEITMGEQFF
CDR3nt: TGTGCCAGCAGCAAGGAAATTACCATGGGTGAGCAGTTCTTC

d_gene: TRBD1
j_gene: TRBJ2-7
v_gene: TRBV19
abundance: .
CDR3aa: CASSRTGQIPYEQYF
CDR3nt: TGTGCCAGTAGTAGAACGGGACAGATCCCCTACGAGCAGTACTTC

d_gene: TRBD1
j_gene: TRBJ2-5
v_gene: TRBV5-1
abundance: .
CDR3aa: CASSFQDRGTETQYF
CDR3nt: TGCGCCAGCAGCTTTCAGGACAGGGGAACGGAGACCCAGTACTTC

d_gene: .
j_gene: TRBJ1-5
v_gene: TRBV27
abundance: .
CDR3aa: CASSLSGPVQGNQPQHF
CDR3nt: TGTGCCAGCAGTTTATCCGGTCCGGTTCAGGGCAATCAGCCCCAGCATTTT

d_gene: TRBD1
j_gene: TRBJ2-7
v_gene: TRBV10-3
abundance: .
CDR3aa: CAISESTGGSYEQYF
CDR3nt: TGTGCCATCAGTGAGTCGACAGGGGGCTCCTACGAGCAGTACTTC

d_gene: TRBD1
j_gene: TRBJ2-3
v_gene: TRBV7-3
abundance: .
CDR3aa: CASSPTGAHLDTQYF
CDR3nt: TGTGCCAGCAGCCCAACAGGGGCGCACCTTGATACGCAGTATTTT

d_gene: .
j_gene: TRBJ2-7
v_gene: TRBV29-1
abundance: .
CDR3aa: CSVGDGWSSYEQYF
CDR3nt: TGCAGCGTTGGAGACGGGTGGAGCTCCTACGAGCAGTACTTC

d_gene: TRBD2
j_gene: TRBJ2-3
v_gene: TRBV2
abundance: .
CDR3aa: CASSAGTSEDTQYF
CDR3nt: TGTGCCAGCAGTGCGGGGACTAGCGAAGATACGCAGTATTTT

d_gene: TRBD2
j_gene: TRBJ2-7
v_gene: TRBV5-1
abundance: .
CDR3aa: CASSRAGDSIYEQYF
CDR3nt: TGCGCCAGCAGCCGAGCGGGAGATAGTATCTACGAGCAGTACTTC

d_gene: .
j_gene: TRBJ2-3
v_gene: TRBV6-6
abundance: .
CDR3aa: CASSRPVDTQYF
CDR3nt: TGTGCCAGCAGTCGCCCCGTTGATACGCAGTATTTT

d_gene: .
j_gene: TRBJ1-5
v_gene: TRBV6-5
abundance: .
CDR3aa: CASSRGGGWDQPQHF
CDR3nt: TGTGCCAGCAGCCGTGGGGGGGGTTGGGATCAGCCCCAGCATTTT

d_gene: .
j_gene: TRBJ2-2
v_gene: TRBV5-1
abundance: .
CDR3aa: CASSFGQITGELFF
CDR3nt: TGCGCCAGCAGCTTTGGACAGATCACCGGGGAGCTGTTTTTT

d_gene: .
j_gene: TRBJ2-5
v_gene: TRBV27
abundance: .
CDR3aa: CASSFHHRRETQYF
CDR3nt: TGTGCCAGCAGTTTCCATCATCGGAGGGAGACCCAGTACTTC

d_gene: .
j_gene: TRBJ2-3
v_gene: TRBV5-1
abundance: .
CDR3aa: CASSLARGTDTQYF
CDR3nt: TGCGCCAGCAGCTTGGCCAGAGGGACAGATACGCAGTATTTT

d_gene: .
j_gene: TRBJ1-1
v_gene: TRBV6-1
abundance: once
CDR3aa: CASDYRERAFF
CDR3nt: TGTGCCAGCGATTACAGGGAAAGGGCTTTCTTT